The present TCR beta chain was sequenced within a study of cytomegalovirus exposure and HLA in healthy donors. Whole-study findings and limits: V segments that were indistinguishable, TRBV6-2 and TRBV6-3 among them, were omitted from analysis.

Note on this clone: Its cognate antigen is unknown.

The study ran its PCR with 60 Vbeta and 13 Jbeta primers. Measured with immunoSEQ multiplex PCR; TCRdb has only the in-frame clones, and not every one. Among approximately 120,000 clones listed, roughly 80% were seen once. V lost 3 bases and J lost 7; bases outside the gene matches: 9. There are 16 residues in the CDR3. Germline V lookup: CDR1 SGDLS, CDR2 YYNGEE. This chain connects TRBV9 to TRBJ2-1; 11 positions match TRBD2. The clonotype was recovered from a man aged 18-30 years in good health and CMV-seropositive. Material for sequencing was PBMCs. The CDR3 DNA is TGTGCCAGCAGCGCTTATAGCGGGGGGGCCTGGAATGAGCAGTTCTTC. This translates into CASSAYSGGAWNEQFF.